The clone carrying this T cell receptor beta chain has at least ten counts. Amplification targeted TCR beta CDR3 regions from RNA transcripts. Researchers ran a first-round RT-PCR on the TCR CDR3 using the HTBI primer set. TCRdb re-analysed the multiplex PCR reads in MiXCR, keeping a single row per CDR3 protein. The sample lists some 300,000 distinct CDR3 sequences; 13% were seen once. The record originates from a study of T cells in Graves' hyperthyroidism and ophthalmopathy. The CDR3 sequence is 15 residues long. After removal of 4 bases from V and 7 bases from J, the junction contained 12 bases not matched to a gene. The germline V gene has CDR1 MDHEN and CDR2 SYDVKM. Uncontrolled infection, other autoimmune disease, pregnancy or lactation disqualified patients from enrolment.

This clonotype was sampled from a woman in her 30s with Graves' hyperthyroidism that later progressed to Graves' ophthalmopathy. The V and J genes are TRBV28 and TRBJ2-7, with 8 bases lining up with TRBD1. The sample was blood. The CDR3 reads CASSSPTGAVGEQYF. In nucleotides, the CDR3 is TGTGCCAGCAGTTCCCCGACAGGGGCTGTGGGTGAGCAGTACTTC.